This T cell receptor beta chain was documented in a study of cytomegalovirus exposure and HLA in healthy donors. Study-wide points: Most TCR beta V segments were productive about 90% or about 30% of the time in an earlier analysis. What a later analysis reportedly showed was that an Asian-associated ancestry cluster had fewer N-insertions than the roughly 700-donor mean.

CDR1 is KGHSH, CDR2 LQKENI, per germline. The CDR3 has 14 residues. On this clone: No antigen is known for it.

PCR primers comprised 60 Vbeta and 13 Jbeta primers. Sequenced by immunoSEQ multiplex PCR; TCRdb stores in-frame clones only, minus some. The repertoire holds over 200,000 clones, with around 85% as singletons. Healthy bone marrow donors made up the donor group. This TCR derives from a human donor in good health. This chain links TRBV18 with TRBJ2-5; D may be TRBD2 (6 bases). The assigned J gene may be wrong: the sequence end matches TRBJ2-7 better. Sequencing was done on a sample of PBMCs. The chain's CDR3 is CASSSGTVPFEQYF. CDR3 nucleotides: TGTGCCAGCTCTTCCGGGACTGTTCCTTTCGAGCAGTACTTC.